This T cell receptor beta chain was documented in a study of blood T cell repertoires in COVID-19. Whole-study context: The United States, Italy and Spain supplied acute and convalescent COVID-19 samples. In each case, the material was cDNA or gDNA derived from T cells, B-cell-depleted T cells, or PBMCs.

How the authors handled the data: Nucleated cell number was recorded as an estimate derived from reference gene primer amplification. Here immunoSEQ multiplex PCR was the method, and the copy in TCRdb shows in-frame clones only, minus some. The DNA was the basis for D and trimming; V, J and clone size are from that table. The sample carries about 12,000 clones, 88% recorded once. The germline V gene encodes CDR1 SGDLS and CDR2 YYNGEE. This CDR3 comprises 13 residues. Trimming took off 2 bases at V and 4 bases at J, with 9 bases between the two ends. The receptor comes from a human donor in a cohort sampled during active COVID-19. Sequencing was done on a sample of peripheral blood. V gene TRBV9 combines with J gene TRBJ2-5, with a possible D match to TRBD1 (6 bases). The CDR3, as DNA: TGTGCCAGCAGCGTGACAGGTCGAGAGACCCAGTACTTC. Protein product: CASSVTGRETQYF. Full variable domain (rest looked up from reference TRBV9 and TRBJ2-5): DSGVTQTPKHLITATGQRVTLRCSPRSGDLSVYWYQQSLDQGLQFLIQYYNGEERAKGNILERFSAQQFPDLHSELNLSSLELGDSALYFCASSVTGRETQYFGPGTRLLVL.